The 30 T cell receptor beta chains in this list originate from one sample, sequenced in a study of shared clonotypes between healthy human individuals. Naive CD8 cells were CD45RO-negative, positively selected for CCR7, excluding terminally differentiated effector memory CD45RA+ cells. Here immunoSEQ multiplex PCR was the method, and the copy in TCRdb shows in-frame clones only, minus some. The data show 2 million to 2.5 million clones, less than 95% seen once. The sequenced sample consisted of naive CD8+ T cells sorted from blood. These receptors were obtained from a man in his late teens or twenties in good health.

The chain employs TRBV9 and TRBJ2-7; perhaps D is TRBD1 or TRBD2 (6 bases each). This CDR3 contains 15 residues. From germline, CDR1 is SGDLS and CDR2 YYNGEE. The ends were cut back, 4 bases at V and 5 bases at J, with 19 bases in the middle. CDR3 in DNA: TGTGCCAGCAGCCTCTCTGGACAGACGGGAGACGAGCAGTACTTC. Residues: CASSLSGQTGDEQYF.

J is TRBJ2-3 and V is TRBV5-1; 7 bases are shared with TRBD1. Losses at the gene ends were 5 bases for V and 2 bases for J; bases not matched to a gene: 8. Germline lookup yields CDR1 SGHRS and CDR2 YFSETQ. CDR3 length: 15 residues. CDR3 sequence reads: CASRRDRGVTDTQYF. The CDR3 DNA follows: TGCGCCAGCAGAAGGGACAGAGGAGTCACAGATACGCAGTATTTT.

This clone appeared once. The chain carries TRBV29-1 and TRBJ2-2; 7 bases map to TRBD2. The V segment lost 1 base and the J segment 5 bases; nucleotides outside the gene matches: 10. This CDR3 spans 16 amino acids. From germline, CDR1 is SQVTM and CDR2 ANQGSEA. The CDR3 spells CSVEVGLAGETGELFF. In DNA form, the CDR3 reads TGCAGCGTTGAAGTGGGGCTTGCGGGAGAGACCGGGGAGCTGTTTTTT.

With respect to this clone: Additional DNA sequences in this sample encode the identical CDR3. V is TRBV19 and J is TRBJ2-1; no reliable D call. V lost 1 base and J lost 2, with 9 bases in between. This CDR3 is 15 amino acids long. Germline V gene sequence: CDR1 LNHDA, CDR2 SQIVND (reference sequence). The CDR3 DNA reads TGTGCCAGTAGTATAGTAGGCCAGGCCTACAATGAGCAGTTCTTC. It translates to CASSIVGQAYNEQFF.

The gene calls are TRBV25-1 and TRBJ2-7, with TRBD1 as a possible D gene (5 bases). From germline, CDR1 is MGHDK and CDR2 SYGVNS. Trimming removed 5 bases at V and 0 bases at J, with 11 bases between. The CDR3 totals 14 residues. Here the CDR3 DNA reads TGTGCCAGCAGTCTCCAGGGTAGCTCCTACGAGCAGTACTTC. Translation: CASSLQGSSYEQYF.

The chain carries TRBV6-6 and TRBJ2-1; 8 positions agree with TRBD2. The V and J ends lost 6 bases and 4 bases, in that order; junction bases with no gene match: 8. The CDR3 extends over 15 amino acids. Germline V CDR1 and CDR2: MNHNY, SVGAGI (reference sequence). CDR3 loop: CASRNSGDEYNEQFF. CDR3 nucleotides: TGTGCCAGCAGGAATAGCGGGGACGAATACAATGAGCAGTTCTTC.

In its sample, this clone was seen once. CDR3 nucleotides: TGCGCCAGCAGTCGACAGCCTTACCCATCCCCGGGAAACACCATATATTTT. Translated, it gives CASSRQPYPSPGNTIYF. The rearrangement links TRBV23-1 to TRBJ1-3, with D possibly matching TRBD1 (5 bases). TRBV23-1 is marked as an open reading frame, function uncertain. Trimming pared 4 bases from V and 4 bases from J, leaving 20 bases between. The CDR3 contains 17 residues.

The rearrangement joins TRBV7-3 to TRBJ2-6; D gene ambiguous. V lost 2 bases, J lost 4 bases, and 9 bases lay in between. The CDR3 contains 15 residues. Germline CDR1 is SGHTA and CDR2 is FQGTGA. The CDR3 loop reads CASSLVRSGANVLTF. CDR3 coding DNA: TGTGCCAGCAGCTTAGTACGGTCCGGGGCCAACGTCCTGACTTTC.

V usage is TRBV7-8 and J usage is TRBJ2-3; tentative D call: TRBD1 (5 bases). CDR3 length: 17 residues. Germline V gene data show CDR1 as SGHVS and CDR2 as FQNEAQ. V lost 1 base and J lost 2, with 16 bases in between. The DNA for the CDR3 is TGTGCCAGCAGCTTAGGGTTTAGGCAGGGCAACACAGATACGCAGTATTTT. The encoded protein is CASSLGFRQGNTDTQYF. The whole variable domain, filled in from reference TRBV7-8 and TRBJ2-3, reads GAGVSQSPRYKVAKRGQDVALRCDPISGHVSLFWYQQALGQGPEFLTYFQNEAQLDKSGLPSDRFFAERPEGSVSTLKIQRTQQEDSAVYLCASSLGFRQGNTDTQYFGPGTRLTVL.

The chain carries TRBV7-9 and TRBJ2-5; 7 nucleotides agree with TRBD2. V dropped 2 bases and J dropped 1; count of bases not matched to a gene: 1. The CDR3 consists of 14 residues. CDR1 and CDR2 from the germline V gene are SEHNR and FQNEAQ (reference sequence). The CDR3 coding sequence is TGTGCCAGCAGCTTATCTAGCGGCCAAGAGACCCAGTACTTC. This sequence encodes CASSLSSGQETQYF. Supplemented by reference TRBV7-9 and TRBJ2-5, the full variable domain reads DTGVSQNPRHKITKRGQNVTFRCDPISEHNRLYWYRQTLGQGPEFLTYFQNEAQLEKSRLLSDRFSAERPKGSFSTLEIQRTEQGDSAMYLCASSLSSGQETQYFGPGTRLLVL.

The chain links TRBV5-5 to TRBJ2-5, with 11 bases matching TRBD2. The germline V gene has CDR1 SGHKS and CDR2 YYEKEE (reference sequence). The V and J ends lost 1 base and 3 bases, in that order; junction bases with no gene match: 2. The CDR3 is made up of 15 amino acids. CDR3 sequence reads: CASSLLGLAEETQYF. The CDR3, as DNA: TGTGCCAGCAGCTTGTTGGGACTAGCGGAAGAGACCCAGTACTTC.

The chain joins TRBV11-2 to TRBJ1-2; possible D gene TRBD1, 6 bases. Trimming cost V 4 bases and J 3 bases, with 21 bases left between them. The CDR3 spans 17 residues. CDR1 is SGHAT and CDR2 is FQNNGV in the germline V gene. This chain's CDR3 is CASSYRGGLGHYYGYTF. In nucleotides, the CDR3 is TGTGCCAGCAGCTACCGCGGGGGGCTCGGTCACTACTATGGCTACACCTTC.

V and J are TRBV9 and TRBJ2-7, with 8 bases aligning to TRBD2. The CDR3 runs 15 residues. Germline V CDR1 and CDR2: SGDLS, YYNGEE. V dropped 0 bases and J dropped 5; count of bases not matched to a gene: 7. CDR3: CASSVAGGDTNEQYF. Written as DNA, the CDR3 is TGTGCCAGCAGCGTAGCGGGGGGGGATACAAACGAGCAGTACTTC.

The chain employs TRBV25-1 and TRBJ1-1; D not resolved. The CDR3 length is 13 residues. Germline CDR1 is MGHDK and CDR2 is SYGVNS. V shed 2 bases and J shed 2 bases, with 6 bases lying between them. CDR3 DNA sequence: TGTGCCAGCAGTGAAAGCTTCAACACTGAAGCTTTCTTT. Translating gives CASSESFNTEAFF.

The chain carries TRBV27 and TRBJ1-1, with D unresolved. The length of the CDR3 is 12 residues. V lost 6 bases, J lost 1 base, and 6 bases lay in between. CDR1 and CDR2 (germline): MNHEY, SMNVEV (reference sequence). CDR3 in DNA: TGTGCCAGCAGCGCGGGGAACACTGAAGCTTTCTTT. This sequence encodes CASSAGNTEAFF.

Regarding this clone: The sample has other DNA sequences that encode this CDR3 too. The chain carries TRBV4-1 and TRBJ2-7; D is uncertain. Germline assignment: CDR1 MGHRA and CDR2 YSYEKL. V gave up 0 bases and J gave up 4 bases, with 7 bases separating them. The CDR3 runs to 13 residues. CDR3 DNA sequence: TGCGCCAGCAGCCAAGACTCTCGGTACGAGCAGTACTTC. This codes for CASSQDSRYEQYF.

A single count supports this clone. Other nucleotide sequences from this sample produce the same CDR3. The chain recombines TRBV6-1 with TRBJ1-2, with a possible D match to TRBD1 (5 bases). Germline CDR1 is MNHNS and CDR2 is SASEGT. The V gene lost 1 base and the J gene lost 5 bases, with 8 bases spanning the gap. The CDR3 runs 13 residues. The CDR3 region has the DNA TGTGCCAGCAGTGAAGGTCAGGGTTATGGCTACACCTTC. Translation gives CASSEGQGYGYTF.

The chain is built from TRBV19 and TRBJ2-6; D not certain. CDR1 is LNHDA and CDR2 is SQIVND in the germline V gene (reference sequence). This CDR3 is 15 amino acids long. V was shortened by 7 bases and J by 0 bases, with 10 bases between the two germline ends. CDR3 amino acids: CASTDLISGANVLTF. The CDR3 DNA sequence: TGTGCCAGTACAGACCTGATCTCTGGGGCCAACGTCCTGACTTTC.

J is TRBJ2-3 and V is TRBV6-5; 7 bases agree with TRBD2. The CDR3 runs 15 residues. Germline CDR1 reads MNHEY; CDR2 reads SVGAGI. Trimming took 2 bases from V and 2 from J; bases not matched to a gene: 4. The CDR3 sequence is CASSYTSASTDTQYF. The CDR3 nucleotides are TGTGCCAGCAGTTACACTAGCGCTTCCACAGATACGCAGTATTTT.

The chain recombines TRBV6-1 with TRBJ2-7, with 7 bases identical to TRBD1. Germline V CDR1 and CDR2: MNHNS, SASEGT. With V trimmed by 6 bases and J by 0 bases, 8 bases remained unmatched. This CDR3 has 15 residues. For the CDR3, the DNA is TGTGCCAGCAGCCACCGGGACAGAAGCTCCTACGAGCAGTACTTC. As protein: CASSHRDRSSYEQYF.

Only one count was recorded for this clone. The V gene is TRBV11-2, the J gene TRBJ2-1, with D possibly being TRBD1 (7 bases). The ends were cut back, 3 bases at V and 7 bases at J, with 25 bases in the middle. This CDR3 spans 18 amino acids. Germline-derived CDR1 and CDR2 are SGHAT and FQNNGV. The CDR3 DNA reads as TGTGCCAGCAGCTTGTCAGGGGGGACAGAAGGGTTGAGGAATGAGCAGTTCTTC. Its protein product is CASSLSGGTEGLRNEQFF.

The chain couples TRBV29-1 to TRBJ1-1; TRBD1 matches 12 bases. This CDR3 is 14 amino acids long. Germline CDR1 is SQVTM and CDR2 is ANQGSEA. V shed 5 bases, J shed 5 bases, and the junction held 6 bases outside the gene matches. The CDR3 DNA is TGCAGCGTTTGGTTGGGACAGGGGGCAACTGAAGCTTTCTTT. Residues: CSVWLGQGATEAFF.

The chain links TRBV10-3 to TRBJ1-4; D unclear. This CDR3 has 17 residues. Germline loops: CDR1 ENHRY, CDR2 SYGVKD. With 0 bases removed from V and 4 bases from J, the gap between germline ends came to 15 bases. CDR3 sequence: CAISESAVSNSNEKLFF. The CDR3 nucleotides are TGTGCCATCAGTGAGTCCGCAGTATCAAATAGTAATGAAAAACTGTTTTTT.

The J gene is TRBJ1-6, the V gene TRBV10-3; the D gene is possibly TRBD1 (5 bases). This CDR3 contains 14 residues. Per germline, CDR1 ENHRY and CDR2 SYGVKD. V was clipped by 3 bases and J by 10 bases, with 13 bases between them. The CDR3 DNA follows: TGTGCCATCAGTGAAGGCAGGGAGGGGTCACCCCTCCACTTT. Protein sequence: CAISEGREGSPLHF.

The chain joins TRBV4-3 to TRBJ2-3, with 9 bases matching TRBD1. The CDR3 covers 15 residues. With V trimmed by 6 bases and J by 5 bases, 9 bases remained unmatched. Germline V gene lookup returns CDR1 LGHNA and CDR2 YSLEER. CDR3 region: CASRQTGGAEDTQYF. CDR3 DNA sequence: TGCGCCAGCAGACAAACAGGGGGCGCGGAAGATACGCAGTATTTT.

The genes are TRBV27 and TRBJ1-4; D is unresolved. The CDR3 covers 15 residues. The germline gives CDR1 MNHEY, CDR2 SMNVEV (reference sequence). Trimming pared 6 bases from V and 0 bases from J, leaving 11 bases between. The CDR3 is CASSLRSATNEKLFF. The CDR3 nucleotides are TGTGCCAGCAGCCTTCGGAGTGCAACTAATGAAAAACTGTTTTTT.

The chain couples TRBV6-5 to TRBJ1-5, with TRBD1 identical over 7 bases. The ends lost 5 bases at V and 4 bases at J; junction bases unmatched: 8. The germline gives CDR1 MNHEY, CDR2 SVGAGI. The CDR3 loop spans 15 amino acids. This CDR3 is CASSRTPGQNQPQHF. In DNA form, the CDR3 reads TGTGCCAGCAGTCGTACGCCGGGACAGAATCAGCCCCAGCATTTT.

This sequence joins TRBV5-1 and TRBJ2-3; 7 bases map to TRBD2. The V gene's germline CDR1 is SGHRS and CDR2 YFSETQ. CDR3 length: 15 residues. Trimming took 4 bases from V and 0 from J; bases not matched to a gene: 5. CDR3: CASSLKRDSTDTQYF. Written as DNA, the CDR3 is TGCGCCAGCAGCCTTAAGCGGGATAGCACAGATACGCAGTATTTT.

The gene calls are TRBV28 and TRBJ1-2; D gene uncertain. Trimming cost V 2 bases and J 6 bases, with 4 bases left between them. The germline gives CDR1 MDHEN, CDR2 SYDVKM. The CDR3 spans 11 residues. This CDR3 is CASSLGNGYTF. Here the CDR3 DNA reads TGTGCCAGCAGTTTAGGAAATGGCTACACCTTC.

This chain connects TRBV18 to TRBJ1-4, with D perhaps TRBD1 (5 bases). Germline values: CDR1 KGHSH, CDR2 LQKENI. Between the trimmed V and J ends, which lost 2 bases and 6 bases, there was a span of 7 bases. The CDR3 has 13 residues. The CDR3 DNA is TGTGCCAGCTCACCAGACAGACATGAAAAACTGTTTTTT. This encodes CASSPDRHEKLFF.